A single TCR beta chain is shown here with its context. Looked up from germline, CDR1 is MNHEY and CDR2 is SVGAGI. V was clipped by 7 bases and J by 4 bases, with 16 bases between them. CDR3 length: 15 amino acids. The data were obtained in a study of blood T cell repertoires in COVID-19. For the study at large: Samples of COVID-19 (acute and convalescent) were obtained from the United States, Italy and Spain. PBMCs, B-cell-depleted T cells, or T cells were the source of the cDNA or gDNA that made up the material.

TCRdb's table, derived via immunoSEQ multiplex PCR, lists solely in-frame clones and lacks some. The sample carries fewer than 450,000 clones, more than 70% recorded once. The sample was peripheral blood. The chain links TRBV6-5 to TRBJ2-2; possibly TRBD1 for D (7 bases). This sequence was found in a woman aged 50 to 60 with COVID-19, enrolled during active disease. CDR3 amino acids: CASKRDQGGTGELFF. The CDR3 region has the DNA TGTGCCAGCAAAAGAGACCAGGGGGGCACCGGGGAGCTGTTTTTT.